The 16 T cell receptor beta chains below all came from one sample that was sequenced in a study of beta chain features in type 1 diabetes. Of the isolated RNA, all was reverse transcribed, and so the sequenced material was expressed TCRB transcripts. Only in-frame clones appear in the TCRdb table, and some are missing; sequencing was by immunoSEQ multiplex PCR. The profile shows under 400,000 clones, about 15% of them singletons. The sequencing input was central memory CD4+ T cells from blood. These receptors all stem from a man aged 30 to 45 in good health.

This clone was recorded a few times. The chain's CDR3 is CASSPQTGVTGELFF. The CDR3 DNA follows: TGCGCCAGCAGCCCCCAGACAGGGGTCACCGGGGAGCTGTTTTTT. V usage is TRBV4-3 and J usage is TRBJ2-2, with TRBD1 matching over 8 bases. Germline V CDR1 and CDR2: LGHNA, YSLEER. This CDR3 region has 15 residues. J gave up 4 bases and V 4 bases, and 5 bases lay outside the gene matches.

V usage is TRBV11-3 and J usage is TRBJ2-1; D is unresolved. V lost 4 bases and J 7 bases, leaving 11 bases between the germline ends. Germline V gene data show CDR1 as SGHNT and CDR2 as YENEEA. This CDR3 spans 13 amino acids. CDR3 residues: CASSSAMRNEQFF. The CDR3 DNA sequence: TGTGCCAGCAGCTCGGCTATGAGGAATGAGCAGTTCTTC.

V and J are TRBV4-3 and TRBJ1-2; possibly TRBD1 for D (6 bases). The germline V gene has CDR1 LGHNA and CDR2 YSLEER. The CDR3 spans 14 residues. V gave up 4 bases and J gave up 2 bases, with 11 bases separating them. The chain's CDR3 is CASSRPDRNYGYTF. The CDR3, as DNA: TGCGCCAGCAGCCGACCGGACAGAAACTATGGCTACACCTTC.

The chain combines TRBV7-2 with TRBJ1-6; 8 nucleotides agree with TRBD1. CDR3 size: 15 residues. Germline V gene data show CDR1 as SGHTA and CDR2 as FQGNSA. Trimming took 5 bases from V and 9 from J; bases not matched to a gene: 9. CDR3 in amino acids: CASSQGARVGSPLHF. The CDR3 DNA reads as TGTGCCAGCAGCCAGGGGGCCAGGGTGGGTTCACCCCTCCACTTT.

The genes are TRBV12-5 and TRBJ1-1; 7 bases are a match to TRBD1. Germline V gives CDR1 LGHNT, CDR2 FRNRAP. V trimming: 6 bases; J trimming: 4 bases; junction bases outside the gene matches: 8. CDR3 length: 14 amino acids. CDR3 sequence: CASGPGGRITEAFF. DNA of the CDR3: TGTGCTAGTGGCCCAGGGGGAAGAATCACTGAAGCTTTCTTT.

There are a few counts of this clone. CDR3 in DNA: TGCGCCAGCAGTTTCGGACTAGCGGGTTCAGATACGCAGTATTTT. Translated, it gives CASSFGLAGSDTQYF. The chain employs TRBV5-1 and TRBJ2-3, with 11 bases lining up with TRBD2. J lost 4 bases, V lost 5 bases, and 6 bases had no gene match. This CDR3 comprises 15 residues. CDR1 and CDR2 (germline): SGHRS, YFSETQ.

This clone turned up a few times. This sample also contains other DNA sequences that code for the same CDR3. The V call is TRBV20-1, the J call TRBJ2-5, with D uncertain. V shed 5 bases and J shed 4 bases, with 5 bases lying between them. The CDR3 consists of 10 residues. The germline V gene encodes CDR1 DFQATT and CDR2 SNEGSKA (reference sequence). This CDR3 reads CSARRETQYF. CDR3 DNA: TGCAGTGCTCGACGAGAGACCCAGTACTTC.

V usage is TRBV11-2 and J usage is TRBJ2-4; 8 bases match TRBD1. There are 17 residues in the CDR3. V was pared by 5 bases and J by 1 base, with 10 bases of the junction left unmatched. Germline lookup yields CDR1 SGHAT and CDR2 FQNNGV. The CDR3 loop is CASSHQTGQGAKNIQYF. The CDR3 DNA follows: TGTGCCAGCAGCCACCAGACAGGACAGGGCGCCAAAAACATTCAGTACTTC.

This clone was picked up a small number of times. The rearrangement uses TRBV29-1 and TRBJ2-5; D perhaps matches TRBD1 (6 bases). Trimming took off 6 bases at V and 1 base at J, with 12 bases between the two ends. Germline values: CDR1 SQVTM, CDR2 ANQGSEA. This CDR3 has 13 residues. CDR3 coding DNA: TGCAGCGTAGCTACAGGGTTCCAAGAGACCCAGTACTTC. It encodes CSVATGFQETQYF. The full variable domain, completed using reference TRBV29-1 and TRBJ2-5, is SAVISQKPSRDICQRGTSLTIQCQVDSQVTMMFWYRQQPGQSLTLIATANQGSEATYESGFVIDKFPISRPNLTFSTLTVSNMSPEDSSIYLCSVATGFQETQYFGPGTRLLVL.

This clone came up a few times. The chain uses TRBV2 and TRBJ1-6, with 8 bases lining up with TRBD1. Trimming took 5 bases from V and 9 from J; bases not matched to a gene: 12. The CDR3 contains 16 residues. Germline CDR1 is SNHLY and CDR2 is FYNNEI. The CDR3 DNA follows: TGTGCCAGCAGTACCGGACGACAGGGGAGTGGTTCACCCCTCCACTTT. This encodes CASSTGRQGSGSPLHF. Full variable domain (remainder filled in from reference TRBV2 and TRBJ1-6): EPEVTQTPSHQVTQMGQEVILRCVPISNHLYFYWYRQILGQKVEFLVSFYNNEISEKSEIFDDQFSVERPDGSNFTLKIRSTKLEDSAMYFCASSTGRQGSGSPLHFGNGTRLTVT.

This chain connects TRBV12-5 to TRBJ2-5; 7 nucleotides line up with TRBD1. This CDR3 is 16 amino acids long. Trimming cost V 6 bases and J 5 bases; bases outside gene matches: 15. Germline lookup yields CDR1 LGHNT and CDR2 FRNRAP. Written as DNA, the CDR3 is TGTGCTAGTGGCTCAGGGACCCAAACAGGGGCGGAGACCCAGTACTTC. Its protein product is CASGSGTQTGAETQYF.

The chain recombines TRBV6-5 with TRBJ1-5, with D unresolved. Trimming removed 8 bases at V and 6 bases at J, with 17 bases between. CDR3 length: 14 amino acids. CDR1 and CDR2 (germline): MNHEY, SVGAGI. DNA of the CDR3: TGTGCCAGCGGATCAGCGGAAACGGGTCAGCCCCAGCATTTT. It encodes CASGSAETGQPQHF.

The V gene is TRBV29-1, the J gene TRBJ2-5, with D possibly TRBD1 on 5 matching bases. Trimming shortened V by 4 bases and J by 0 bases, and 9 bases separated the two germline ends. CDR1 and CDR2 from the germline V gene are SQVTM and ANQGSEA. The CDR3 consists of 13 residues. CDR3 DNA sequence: TGCAGCGTTGGACAGTCGTACCAAGAGACCCAGTACTTC. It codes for CSVGQSYQETQYF.

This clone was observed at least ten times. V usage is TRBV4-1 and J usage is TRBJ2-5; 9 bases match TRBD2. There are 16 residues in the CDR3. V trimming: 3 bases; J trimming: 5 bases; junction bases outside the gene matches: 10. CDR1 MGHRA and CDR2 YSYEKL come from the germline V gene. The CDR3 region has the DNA TGCGCCAGCAGCCAGATGAGCGGGACTAGCTGGGAGACCCAGTACTTC. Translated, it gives CASSQMSGTSWETQYF.

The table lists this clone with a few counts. The CDR3 region has the DNA TGTGCCATCAGCGAGGGTCTAACAGAGACCCAGTACTTC. Amino acids: CAISEGLTETQYF. The rearrangement uses TRBV10-3 and TRBJ2-5, with a weak D call TRBD2 (5 bases). Germline CDR1 reads ENHRY; CDR2 reads SYGVKD. V lost 6 bases and J 4 bases, leaving 12 bases between the germline ends. The CDR3 runs to 13 residues.

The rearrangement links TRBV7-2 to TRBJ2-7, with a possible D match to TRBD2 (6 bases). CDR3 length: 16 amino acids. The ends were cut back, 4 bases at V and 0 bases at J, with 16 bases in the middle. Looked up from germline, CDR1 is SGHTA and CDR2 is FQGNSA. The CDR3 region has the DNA TGTGCCAGCAGCTGTAAGGGCGAGCGGGCCTCCTACGAGCAGTACGTC. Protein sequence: CASSCKGERASYEQYV.